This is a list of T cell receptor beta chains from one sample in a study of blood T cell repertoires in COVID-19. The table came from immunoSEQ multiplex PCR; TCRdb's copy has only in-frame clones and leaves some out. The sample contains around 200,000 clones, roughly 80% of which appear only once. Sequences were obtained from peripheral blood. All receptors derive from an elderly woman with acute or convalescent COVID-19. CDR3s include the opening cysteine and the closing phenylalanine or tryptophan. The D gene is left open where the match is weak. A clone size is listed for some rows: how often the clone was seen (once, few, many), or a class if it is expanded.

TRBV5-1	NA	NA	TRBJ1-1	TGCGCCAGCAGCTTAGGGGACTCTGAAGCTTTCTTT	CASSLGDSEAFF
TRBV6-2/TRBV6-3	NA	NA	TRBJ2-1	TGTGCCAGCAGTTACTCGAGGATAAATGAGCAGTTCTTC	CASSYSRINEQFF
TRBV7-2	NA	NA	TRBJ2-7	TGTGCCAGCAGCTTATTTAGCTGGAGAGACGAGCAGTACTTC	CASSLFSWRDEQYF
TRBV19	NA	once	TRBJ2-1	TGTGCCAGTAGTTCTCTCTTGCGGGGTCGGGGCAATGAGCAGTTCTTC	CASSSLLRGRGNEQFF
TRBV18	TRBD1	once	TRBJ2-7	TGTGCCAGCTCCCCCGGGACAGAACGTGTGGGGACAGGGTACGAGCAGTACTTC	CASSPGTERVGTGYEQYF
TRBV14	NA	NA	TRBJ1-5	TGTGCCAGCAGCCAAGAAGGCAGGGGTCAGCCCCAGCATTTT	CASSQEGRGQPQHF
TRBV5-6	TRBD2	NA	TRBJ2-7	TGTGCCAGCAGCACGTACCGGGACTATCTAAACGAGCAGTACTTC	CASSTYRDYLNEQYF
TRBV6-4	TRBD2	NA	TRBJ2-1	TGTGCCAGCAGGCGGGACGGGGGGAATGAGCAGTTCTTC	CASRRDGGNEQFF
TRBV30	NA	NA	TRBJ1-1	TGTGCCTGGAGGACAGTGAACACTGAAGCTTTCTTT	CAWRTVNTEAFF
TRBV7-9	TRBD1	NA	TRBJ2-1	TGTGCCAGCAGCCCATCGGGACAGGCCTACAATGAGCAGTTCTTC	CASSPSGQAYNEQFF
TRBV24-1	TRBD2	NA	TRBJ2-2	TGTGCCACCAGTGACACCTTCCCCGGGGGGACCGGGGAGCTGTTTTTT	CATSDTFPGGTGELFF
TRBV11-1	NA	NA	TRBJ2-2	TGTGCCAGCAGCTTACATGGCAGGGGGAACACCGGGGAGCTGTTTTTT	CASSLHGRGNTGELFF
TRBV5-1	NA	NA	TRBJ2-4	TGCGCCAGCAGAAGGCTCATTGGGAGCATTCAGTACTTC	CASRRLIGSIQYF
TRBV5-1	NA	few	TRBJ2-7	TGCGCCAGCAGCATCGAGACAGGTATGGGGAACGAGCAGTACTTC	CASSIETGMGNEQYF
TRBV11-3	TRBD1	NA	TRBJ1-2	TGTGCCAGCAGCTTGGGACAGGCCTATGGCTACACCTTC	CASSLGQAYGYTF
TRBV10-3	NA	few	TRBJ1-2	TGTGCCACCGGTCCCTCGGGCTACACCTTC	CATGPSGYTF
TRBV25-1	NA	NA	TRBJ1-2	TGTGCCAGCAGTGAATCGGAGGCTAACTATGGCTACACCTTC	CASSESEANYGYTF